A few counts support the clone carrying this T cell receptor (beta chain). Antigen: not known. A library of TCRbeta sequences, prepared with unique molecular identifiers, was generated. TCRdb independently ran MiXCR on the PCR reads; one entry per CDR3 protein. The table has a few hundred thousand distinct CDR3 sequences, roughly 44% seen once. The entry originates in a study of T-cell reconstitution after alpha-beta-depleted transplantation in children. Study-wide findings and caveats: About two months after transplant, alpha-beta T cells reportedly came from several hundred expanded graft clones. T cells produced anew were the main source of T-cell counts and diversity one year after transplant. The study traced high day-60 TCRbeta diversity in some patients to surviving recipient T cells and thymic progenitors.

The starting material was PBMCs, obtained before TCRalphabeta/CD19-depleted stem cell transplant. The receptor comes from a girl aged 2-9 years with aplastic anemia, due to receive a stem cell transplant.

CDR3 DNA: TGCAGTGGGGGTAGCGGTACCTACGAGCAGTACTTC. It translates to CSGGSGTYEQYF. This chain uses TRBV20-1 with TRBJ2-7, with D perhaps TRBD2 (6 bases). The V end lost 7 bases, the J end lost 2 bases, and 12 bases lay between the germline ends. Germline-derived CDR1 and CDR2 are DFQATT and SNEGSKA (reference sequence). The CDR3 contains 12 residues.